The rows below give T cell receptor beta chains drawn from one sample of a study of blood T cell repertoires in COVID-19. TCRdb keeps only in-frame clones here, not all; method: immunoSEQ multiplex PCR. The sample carries some 240,000 clones, roughly 89% recorded once. The specimen sequenced was peripheral blood. These TCRs come from a woman aged 40 to 50 who had recovered from COVID-19. The CDR3 runs from the conserved cysteine through the conserved F or W. D genes are given only for firm matches. Part of the rows lack a size; the others show once, few, many or a class for expanded clones.

D gene	V gene	clone size	J gene	CDR3 DNA	CDR3 protein
-	TRBV2	-	TRBJ1-1	TGTGCCAGCAGCCCTGGTGGGGCAGGGGCCAGGGCTTTCTTT	CASSPGGAGARAFF
-	TRBV18	-	TRBJ2-5	TGTGCCAGCTCACCCCGGGAGAAAGAGACCCAGTACTTC	CASSPREKETQYF
TRBD1	TRBV6-5	-	TRBJ2-1	TGTGCCAGCAGCCGAACAGGGGGGTCCTACAATGAGCAGTTCTTC	CASSRTGGSYNEQFF
TRBD1	TRBV19	-	TRBJ1-2	TGTGCCAGTAGTAACAGTCCGGGACAGGGAAACTATGGCTACACCTTC	CASSNSPGQGNYGYTF
-	TRBV5-1	-	TRBJ2-1	TGCGCCAGCAGCTTGGGTACGGGTTTCAATGAGCAGTTCTTC	CASSLGTGFNEQFF
-	TRBV14	-	TRBJ1-5	TGTGCCAGCAGCCAAGGTCTCAATCAGCCCCAGCATTTT	CASSQGLNQPQHF
TRBD1	TRBV4-2	few	TRBJ1-2	TGTGCCAGCAGCCAAGATGGGACAGGGGGCGCCGGCTACACCTTC	CASSQDGTGGAGYTF
-	TRBV24-1	-	TRBJ2-3	TGTGCCACCAGTGTGGTGGGAAAAGGGGCTAGCACAGATACGCAGTATTTT	CATSVVGKGASTDTQYF
-	TRBV7-8	few	TRBJ2-5	TGTGCCAGCAGCTTAGCGTCAGGGGTGGTACAAGAGACCCAGTACTTC	CASSLASGVVQETQYF
-	TRBV5-6	-	TRBJ1-2	TGTGCCAGCAGGTCCGGGGTTAGAGGCTATGGCTACACCTTC	CASRSGVRGYGYTF
TRBD1	TRBV6-4	-	TRBJ1-4	TGTGCCAGCAGTGACTCGATAGGGACAGGGAAGGAAAAACTGTTTTTT	CASSDSIGTGKEKLFF
TRBD1	TRBV19	-	TRBJ1-2	TGTGCCAGTAGTCCCGGACAGGGGGACTATGGCTACACCTTC	CASSPGQGDYGYTF
-	TRBV29-1	-	TRBJ2-2	TGCAGCGCTGGGGTAGCGGTGAACACCGGGGAGCTGTTTTTT	CSAGVAVNTGELFF
TRBD1	TRBV18	-	TRBJ2-1	TGTGCCAGCTCTCCCGGGACAGGGGAATACAATGAGCAGTTCTTC	CASSPGTGEYNEQFF
-	TRBV11-3	-	TRBJ2-2	TGTGCCAGCAGCTTACGGGAAAACACCGGGGAGCTGTTTTTT	CASSLRENTGELFF
TRBD2	TRBV3-1/TRBV3-2	-	TRBJ2-5	TGTGCCACCATAGCGGGGGAAATCCAAGAGACCCAGTACTTC	CATIAGEIQETQYF
-	TRBV11-2	-	TRBJ2-1	TGTGCCAGCAGCTTAGCCAAAGCGGTGAACTCCTACAATGAGCAGTTCTTC	CASSLAKAVNSYNEQFF
TRBD2	TRBV6-2/TRBV6-3	few	TRBJ2-3	TGTGCCAGCAGTTACCAGTCGCGCGGGGGACGCACAGATACGCAGTATTTT	CASSYQSRGGRTDTQYF
-	TRBV6-5	-	TRBJ1-2	TGTGCCAGCAGTTACAATCACCAGACTAACTATGGCTACACCTTC	CASSYNHQTNYGYTF
-	TRBV28	-	TRBJ1-4	TGTGCCAGCAGGCCCCCCCCGGGGGGTGAAAAACTGTTTTTT	CASRPPPGGEKLFF
-	TRBV19	-	TRBJ2-1	TGTGCCAGTAGAAAGAGCCAGGGTGTTGAGCAGTTCTTC	CASRKSQGVEQFF
-	TRBV3-1/TRBV3-2	-	TRBJ2-3	TGTGCCAGCAGCCAAGCCTCCGATACGCAGTATTTT	CASSQASDTQYF
-	TRBV10-1	once	TRBJ1-4	TGCGCCAGCAGTGAGTCGACTTGGGGGGAAGGTGAAAAACTGTTTTTT	CASSESTWGEGEKLFF
-	TRBV6-5	-	TRBJ2-2	TGTGCCAGCAGCACAACCGGGGAGCTGTTTTTT	CASSTTGELFF
TRBD2	TRBV7-2	-	TRBJ2-2	TGTGCCAGCAGCTTAGTGGCCGGGAGGTCGACCGGGGAGCTGTTTTTT	CASSLVAGRSTGELFF
-	TRBV3-1/TRBV3-2	-	TRBJ2-5	TGTGCCAGCAGCCGAGGGGGGGTGACCCAGTACTTC	CASSRGGVTQYF
TRBD2	TRBV6-5	-	TRBJ2-3	TGTGCCAGTCTTAGCGGGGCTCCTAGCTATACGCAGTATTTT	CASLSGAPSYTQYF
-	TRBV7-9	-	TRBJ2-3	TGTGCCAGCAGCCGTGCGTCCTCCACAGATACGCAGTATTTT	CASSRASSTDTQYF
-	TRBV19	-	TRBJ2-7	TGTGCCAGTGTGGACAGCTTTTCGGGGGAGCAGTACTTC	CASVDSFSGEQYF
-	TRBV7-9	-	TRBJ2-7	TGTGCCAGCAGCTTAGACACCTCCTACGAGCAGTACTTC	CASSLDTSYEQYF